These T cell receptor beta chains were read from a single sample in a study of circulating and synovial CD4+ cells in juvenile arthritis. Sequenced by immunoSEQ multiplex PCR; TCRdb stores in-frame clones only, minus some. The table lists 30,000 to 40,000 clones, more than 90% of them singletons, with roughly 0.69% in the top ten. The material sequenced was CD4+ T cells from blood. Receptors originate from a human donor with juvenile idiopathic arthritis. CDR3s include the opening cysteine and the closing phenylalanine or tryptophan. The D gene is left open where the match is weak.

J gene,CDR3 length,V gene,D gene,CDR3 DNA,CDR3 protein
TRBJ1-1,14,TRBV7-2,-,TGTGCCAGCAGCCCGGCCAAAGGGGGCACTGAAGCTTTCTTT,CASSPAKGGTEAFF
TRBJ2-2,15,TRBV6-5,-,TGTGCCAGCAGTTACCTACCCGCGAACACCGGGGAGCTGTTTTTT,CASSYLPANTGELFF
TRBJ2-3,13,TRBV5-4,-,TGTGCCAGCAGCCCACCGTTAGCGGATACGCAGTATTTT,CASSPPLADTQYF
TRBJ2-3,15,TRBV23-1,-,TGCGCCAGCACCCCCCAGGACAGACGCACAGATACGCAGTATTTT,CASTPQDRRTDTQYF
TRBJ1-5,16,TRBV30,-,TGTGCCTGGAGTAAATCCGGGCAGGGGAGCAATCAGCCCCAGCATTTT,CAWSKSGQGSNQPQHF
TRBJ2-1,16,TRBV6-6,-,TGTGCCAGCAGAGAGCGGGCGGCGAGCTCCTACAATGAGCAGTTCTTC,CASRERAASSYNEQFF
TRBJ2-1,15,TRBV10-1,TRBD2,TGCGCCAGCAGTGAGTCCCGGCTAGCGGGAAGGGAGCAGTTCTTC,CASSESRLAGREQFF
TRBJ2-5,11,TRBV20-1,-,TGCAGTGCTTTGCTCACTGAGACCCAGTACTTC,CSALLTETQYF
TRBJ1-4,15,TRBV9,-,TGTGCCAGCAGCGTAGGGGCAGGGGCAAATGAAAAACTGTTTTTT,CASSVGAGANEKLFF
TRBJ2-3,15,TRBV30,-,TGTGCCTGGAGGTCCGCAGGCTCCCGGTTATGGACGCAGTATTTT,CAWRSAGSRLWTQYF
TRBJ2-1,15,TRBV25-1,TRBD2,TGTGCCAGCAGTGAACGCGGGAGGGCCCTCAATGAGCAGTTCTTC,CASSERGRALNEQFF
TRBJ1-2,12,TRBV4-1,TRBD1,TGCGCCAGCAGCCGGACAGGCTATGGCTACACCTTC,CASSRTGYGYTF
TRBJ1-5,13,TRBV30,-,TGTGCCTGGAGTGTAAGCCGGAATCAGCCCCAGCATTTT,CAWSVSRNQPQHF
TRBJ1-4,16,TRBV5-1,-,TGCGCCAGCAGCTTGAATTCTCGGAGGACTAATGAAAAACTGTTTTTT,CASSLNSRRTNEKLFF
TRBJ2-5,15,TRBV5-6,TRBD2,TGTGCCAGCAGCATTAGCGGGGGGGGCCAAGAGACCCAGCACTTC,CASSISGGGQETQHF
TRBJ1-3,14,TRBV6-5,TRBD1,TGTGCCACTGTGGACAGGGGCAGTGGAAACACCATATATTTT,CATVDRGSGNTIYF
TRBJ2-2,17,TRBV7-6,-,TGTGCCAGCAGCTTAGAAGCCCCGGGTACGAACACCGGGGAGCTGTTTTTT,CASSLEAPGTNTGELFF